The sequence of this TCR beta chain was determined in a study of identical twins (dated by TCRdb to about 2016). General notes on the study: The study deep-sequenced TCR alpha and beta repertoires from monozygotic twins, unrelated adults of various ages and cord blood to test whether fetal clonotypes persist. Replicate twin experiments were performed at different times using different library preparation protocols to rule out contamination. Results the study describes overall, beyond this receptor: Zero-insertion analyses could be partly confounded by invariant T cells such as MAIT and iNKT, although diverse VJ usage argued against such confounding for most clonotypes. In beta out-of-frame sequences, excess twin sharing was weaker, because having fewer shared sequences lowered the signal-to-noise ratio. Out-of-frame TCR alpha sharing in monozygotic twins was systematically underestimated by recombination models, whereas sharing between unrelated individuals was in agreement with the recombination models. Because the same donors could not be followed over many years, the conclusions depended on cross-sectional statistical analysis. Fewer insertions were carried by abundant cord blood beta clonotypes; a weaker similar trend was observed in young adult naive repertoires, while no such trend was observed in memory repertoires. Compared with coincidental sharing between unrelated individuals, an excess of low generation-probability sequences was observed among out-of-frame TCR alpha sequences shared between twins.

All donors were healthy Caucasians. Three pairs of female monozygotic twins, all aged roughly 18 to 29 years, were included in the twin cohort. Positive isolation kits from Invitrogen were used to isolate the CD4+ and CD8+ T cell populations. About this clonotype: Its antigen remains undetermined. It has no much larger one-base neighbor in the sample; base qualities were not kept.

Preparation of the library involved 5' RACE. The sample was run on an Illumina HiSeq 2000. A universal primer binding site was added through template switching, and the final cDNA carried a unique molecular identifier so that TCR cDNA molecules could be counted accurately. First-strand cDNA for TCR alpha and beta chains was synthesized from specific primers in the conserved constant-segment region. To control for contamination, every cDNA library was double barcoded, receiving both a SMART-Mk sample barcode and Illumina barcodes. TruSeq adapter sequences along with Illumina sample barcodes were introduced in two successive PCR steps. The TCR alpha and beta cDNA libraries were sequenced on the Illumina HiSeq platform using custom primers. As for the original processing: MiGEC processed the raw reads to extract unique molecular identifiers, while MiXCR was used to determine the CDR3 positions. Recombination models were inferred per individual with the repgenHMM and IGoR tools using an EM algorithm. The analysis of shared clonotypes was done with the tcR package in R, with sharing normalized by the product of cloneset sizes. To study raw recombination free of thymic and clonal selection effects, out-of-frame nonproductive sequences were analyzed. In-frame beta chains were kept once TCRdb had trimmed the public reads at Q25 with fastp and called clones with MiXCR. Entries that share a CDR3 protein sequence are merged under the most common genes and DNA. The V and J calls were not made by the authors but by TCRdb's processing. Here the sample has approximately 210,000 distinct CDR3 sequences; around 15% occur a single time. The ten biggest clones cover 40% of the sample.

There are 16 amino acids in the CDR3, from cysteine to phenylalanine inclusive. The kept DNA is CDR3 alone, 48 bases in frame from the first base. The germline V gene yields MNHEY for CDR1 and SVGAGI for CDR2. V is pared back by 0 bases and J by 1 base, with 13 bases lying between the germline termini. These data also featured in a second study, about T cells expressing NK-cell markers. The second investigation adds: TCR beta-chain repertoires were profiled in sorted CD3+CD56+NKG2C+, CD3+CD56+NKG2C- and CD3+CD56-NKG2C+ T-cell subsets from several donors. Of the eight sequenced donors, seven were found to be HCMV-seropositive and one was found to be HCMV-seronegative. In several experiments an anti-gammadeltaTCR antibody was added to restrict sorting to alphabetaTCR-expressing T cells. For about 6 donors, the dominant CD3+CD56+NKG2C+ clonotypes were among the top 10 CD8+ clonotypes and accounted for roughly 1.0-8% of CD8+ T cells. Those dominant clonotypes were again the most abundant among CD3+CD56-NKG2C+ cells in a few donors, at roughly 25-60.1%. Whether the expanded NKG2C-expressing T cell clones were specific for HCMV antigens was left unclear. The study sequenced eight donors, all healthy volunteers chosen at random: three men and five women. HCMV-specific IgG was detected in serum with a commercial ELISA kit to determine HCMV serostatus. MIGEC handled demultiplexing of the reads and grouping by UMI, while MiTCR was used to assemble and quantify clonotypes. Only TCR cDNA sequences supported by at least two reads were kept to exclude erroneous sequences. The tcR package was used for downstream repertoire analysis, and clonotypes were matched across fractions by CDR3 nucleotide sequence plus V segment. VDJmatch was used to annotate antigen specificity against VDJdb, with one amino acid substitution in CDR3 allowed.

This receptor was identified in a woman aged 18-29 years in good health. The chain links TRBV6-5 with TRBJ2-7; possibly the D gene is TRBD2, per 5 matching bases. The source material was CD8+ T cells sorted from blood. The DNA sequence is TGTGCCAGCAGTTACTCGGGTTATCCGGGATCCTACGAGCAGTACTTC. Its amino acids are CASSYSGYPGSYEQYF.